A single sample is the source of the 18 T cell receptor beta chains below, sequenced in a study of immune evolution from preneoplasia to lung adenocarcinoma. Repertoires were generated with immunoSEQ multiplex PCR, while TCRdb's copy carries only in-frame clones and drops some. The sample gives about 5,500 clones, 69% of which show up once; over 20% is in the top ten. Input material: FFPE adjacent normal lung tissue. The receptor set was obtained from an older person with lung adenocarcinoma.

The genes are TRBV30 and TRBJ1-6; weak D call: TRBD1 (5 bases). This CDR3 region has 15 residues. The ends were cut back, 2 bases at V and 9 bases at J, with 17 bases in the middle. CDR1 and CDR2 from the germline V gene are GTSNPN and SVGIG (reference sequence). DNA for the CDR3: TGTGCCTGGAGTTGGGACGGGAGCCCAGGTTCACCCCTCCACTTT. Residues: CAWSWDGSPGSPLHF.

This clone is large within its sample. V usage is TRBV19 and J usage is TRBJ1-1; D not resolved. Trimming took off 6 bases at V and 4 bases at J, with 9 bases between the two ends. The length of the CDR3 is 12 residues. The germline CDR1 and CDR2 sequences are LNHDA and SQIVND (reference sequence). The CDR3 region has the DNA TGTGCCAGTAGCCCGTGGGGCACTGAAGCTTTCTTT. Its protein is CASSPWGTEAFF.

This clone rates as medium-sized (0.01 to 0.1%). The CDR3 reads CASSLQGQGGRYEQYF. DNA for the CDR3: TGTGCCAGCAGTTTACAGGGCCAGGGGGGACGTTACGAGCAGTACTTC. The chain uses TRBV27 and TRBJ2-7, with D possibly TRBD1 on 7 matching bases. V lost 2 bases and J 4 bases, leaving 18 bases between the germline ends. There are 16 residues in the CDR3. CDR1 is MNHEY and CDR2 is SMNVEV in the germline V gene (reference sequence).

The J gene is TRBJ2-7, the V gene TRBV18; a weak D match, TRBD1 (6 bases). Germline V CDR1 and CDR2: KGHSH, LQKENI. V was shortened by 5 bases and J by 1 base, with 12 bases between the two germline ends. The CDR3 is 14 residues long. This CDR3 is CASSSSTGSYEQYF. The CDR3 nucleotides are TGTGCCAGCTCATCTTCGACAGGTTCCTACGAGCAGTACTTC.

The CDR3 coding sequence is TGCGCCAGCAGCCAGGGACTAAATTACGAGCAGTACTTC. Amino acids: CASSQGLNYEQYF. The chain links TRBV5-1 to TRBJ2-7; 7 bases fit TRBD2. J was trimmed by 4 bases and V by 4 bases; bases with no gene match: 5. The CDR3 is 13 residues long. The germline gives CDR1 SGHRS, CDR2 YFSETQ.

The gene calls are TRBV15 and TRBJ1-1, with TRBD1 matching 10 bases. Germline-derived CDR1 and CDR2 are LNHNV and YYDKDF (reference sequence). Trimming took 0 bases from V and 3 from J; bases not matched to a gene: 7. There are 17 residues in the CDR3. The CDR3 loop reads CATSRDLSGTGDTEAFF. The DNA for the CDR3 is TGTGCCACCAGCAGAGATCTGTCCGGGACAGGGGACACTGAAGCTTTCTTT. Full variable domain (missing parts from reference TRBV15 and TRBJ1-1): DAMVIQNPRYQVTQFGKPVTLSCSQTLNHNVMYWYQQKSSQAPKLLFHYYDKDFNNEADTPDNFQSRRPNTSFCFLDIRSPGLGDTAMYLCATSRDLSGTGDTEAFFGQGTRLTVV.

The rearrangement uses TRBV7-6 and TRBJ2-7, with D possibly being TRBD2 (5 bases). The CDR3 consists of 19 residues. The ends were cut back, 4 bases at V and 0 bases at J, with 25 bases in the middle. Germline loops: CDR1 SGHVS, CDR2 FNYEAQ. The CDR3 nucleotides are TGTGCCAGCAGCTCGGCGGGCCGGAACGGACGGACGATCTCCTACGAGCAGTACTTC. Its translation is CASSSAGRNGRTISYEQYF.

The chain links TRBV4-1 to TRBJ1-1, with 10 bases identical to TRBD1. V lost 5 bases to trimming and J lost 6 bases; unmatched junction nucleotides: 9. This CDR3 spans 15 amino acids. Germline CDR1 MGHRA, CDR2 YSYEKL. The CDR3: CASSERQGAFPEAFF. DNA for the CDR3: TGCGCCAGCAGCGAGCGACAGGGGGCGTTCCCTGAAGCTTTCTTT.

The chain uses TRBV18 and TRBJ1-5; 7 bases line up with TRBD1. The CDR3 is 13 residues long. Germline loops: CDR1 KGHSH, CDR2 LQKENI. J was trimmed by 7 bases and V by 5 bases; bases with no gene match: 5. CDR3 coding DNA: TGTGCCAGCTCAGCGGGACAGCACCAGCCCCAGCATTTT. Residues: CASSAGQHQPQHF. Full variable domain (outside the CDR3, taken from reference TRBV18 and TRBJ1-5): NAGVMQNPRHLVRRRGQEARLRCSPMKGHSHVYWYRQLPEEGLKFMVYLQKENIIDESGMPKERFSAEFPKEGPSILRIQQVVRGDSAAYFCASSAGQHQPQHFGDGTRLSIL.

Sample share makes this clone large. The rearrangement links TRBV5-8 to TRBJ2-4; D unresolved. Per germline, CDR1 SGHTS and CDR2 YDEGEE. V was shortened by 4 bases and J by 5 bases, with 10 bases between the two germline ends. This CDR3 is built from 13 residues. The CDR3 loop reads CASSHGLENIQYF. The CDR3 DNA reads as TGTGCCAGCAGCCATGGGCTCGAAAACATTCAGTACTTC.

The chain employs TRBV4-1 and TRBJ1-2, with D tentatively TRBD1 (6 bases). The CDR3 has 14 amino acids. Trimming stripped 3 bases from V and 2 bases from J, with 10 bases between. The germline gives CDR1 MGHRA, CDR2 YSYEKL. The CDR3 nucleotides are TGCGCCAGCAGCCAGGCCGGGGGCAACTATGGCTACACCTTC. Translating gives CASSQAGGNYGYTF.

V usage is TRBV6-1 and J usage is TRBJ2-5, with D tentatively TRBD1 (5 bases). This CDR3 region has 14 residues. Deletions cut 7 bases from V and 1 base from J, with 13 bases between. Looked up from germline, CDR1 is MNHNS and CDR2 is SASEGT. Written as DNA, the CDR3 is TGTGCCAGCAAGGGGCTCACAGTCCAAGAGACCCAGTACTTC. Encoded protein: CASKGLTVQETQYF.

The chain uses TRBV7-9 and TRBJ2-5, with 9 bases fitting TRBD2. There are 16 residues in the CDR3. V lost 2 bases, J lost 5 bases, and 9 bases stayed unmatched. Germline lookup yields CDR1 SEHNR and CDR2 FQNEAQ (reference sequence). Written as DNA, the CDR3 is TGTGCCAGCAGCTTAAGTAGCGGGGGCCTTTTGGAGACCCAGTACTTC. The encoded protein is CASSLSSGGLLETQYF.

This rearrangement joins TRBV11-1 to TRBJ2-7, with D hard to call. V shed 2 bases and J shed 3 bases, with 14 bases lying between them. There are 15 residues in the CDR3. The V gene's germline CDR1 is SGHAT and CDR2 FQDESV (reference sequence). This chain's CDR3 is CASSLPGGLLYEQYF. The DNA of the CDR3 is TGTGCCAGCAGCTTACCCGGCGGTCTACTCTACGAGCAGTACTTC.

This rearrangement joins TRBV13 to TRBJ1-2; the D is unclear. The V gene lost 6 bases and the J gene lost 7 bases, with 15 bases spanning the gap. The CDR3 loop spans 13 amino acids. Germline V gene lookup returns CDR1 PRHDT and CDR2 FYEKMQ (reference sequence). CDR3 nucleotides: TGTGCCAGCAGACCCGGCTCGGCGGGTGGCTACACCTTC. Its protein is CASRPGSAGGYTF.

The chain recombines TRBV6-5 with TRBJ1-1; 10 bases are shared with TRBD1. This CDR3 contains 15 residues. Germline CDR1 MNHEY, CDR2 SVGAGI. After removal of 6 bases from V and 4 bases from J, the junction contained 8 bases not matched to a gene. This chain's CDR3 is CASSQTGGSGTEAFF. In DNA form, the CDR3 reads TGTGCCAGCAGCCAGACAGGGGGCTCGGGCACTGAAGCTTTCTTT.

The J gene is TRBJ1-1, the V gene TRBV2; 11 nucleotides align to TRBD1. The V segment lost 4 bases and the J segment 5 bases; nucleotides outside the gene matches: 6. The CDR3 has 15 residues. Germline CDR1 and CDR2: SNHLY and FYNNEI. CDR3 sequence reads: CASSAGTGGKTEAFF. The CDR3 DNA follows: TGTGCCAGCAGTGCAGGGACAGGGGGGAAGACTGAAGCTTTCTTT.

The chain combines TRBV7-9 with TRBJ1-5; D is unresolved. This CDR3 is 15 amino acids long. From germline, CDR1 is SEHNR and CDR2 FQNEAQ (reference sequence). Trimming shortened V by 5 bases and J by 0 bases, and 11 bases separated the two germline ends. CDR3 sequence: CASSLGNYSNQPQHF. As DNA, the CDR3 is TGTGCCAGCAGCCTCGGAAATTATAGCAATCAGCCCCAGCATTTT. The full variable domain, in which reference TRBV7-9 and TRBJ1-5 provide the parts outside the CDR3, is DTGVSQNPRHKITKRGQNVTFRCDPISEHNRLYWYRQTLGQGPEFLTYFQNEAQLEKSRLLSDRFSAERPKGSFSTLEIQRTEQGDSAMYLCASSLGNYSNQPQHFGDGTRLSIL.